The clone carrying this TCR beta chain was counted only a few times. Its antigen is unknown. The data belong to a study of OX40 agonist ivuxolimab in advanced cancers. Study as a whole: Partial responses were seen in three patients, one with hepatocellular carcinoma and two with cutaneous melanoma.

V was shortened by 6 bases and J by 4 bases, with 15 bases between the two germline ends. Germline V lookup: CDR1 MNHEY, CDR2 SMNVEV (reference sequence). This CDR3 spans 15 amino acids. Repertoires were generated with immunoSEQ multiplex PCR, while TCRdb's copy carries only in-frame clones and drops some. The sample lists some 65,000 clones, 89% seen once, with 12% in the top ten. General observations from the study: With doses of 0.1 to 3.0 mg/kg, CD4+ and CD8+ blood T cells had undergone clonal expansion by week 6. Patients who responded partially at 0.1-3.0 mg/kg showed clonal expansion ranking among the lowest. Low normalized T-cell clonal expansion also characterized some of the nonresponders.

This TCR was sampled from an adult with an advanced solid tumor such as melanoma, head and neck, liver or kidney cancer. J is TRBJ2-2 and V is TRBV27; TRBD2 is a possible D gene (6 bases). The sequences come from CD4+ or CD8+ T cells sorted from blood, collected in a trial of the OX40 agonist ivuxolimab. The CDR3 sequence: CASSPAGLFTGELFF. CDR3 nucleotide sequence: TGTGCCAGCAGCCCTGCGGGGTTGTTCACCGGGGAGCTGTTTTTT.